These T cell receptor beta chains were read from a single sample in a study of blood T cell repertoires in COVID-19. Clones were read by immunoSEQ multiplex PCR, and TCRdb kept only the in-frame ones, dropping some. The sample has about 480,000 clones, about nine tenths seen once. The sample comprised peripheral blood. The receptors were sampled from a woman in her fifties or sixties with COVID-19, enrolled during active disease. Both conserved end residues are part of each CDR3. A D gene is named only where the DNA matches it firmly. Only some rows state a clone size, as once, few, many or a class for expanded clones.

NA TRBJ1-2 NA TRBV5-4 CASSLYQTGYGYTF TGTGCCAGCAGCTTATATCAGACAGGCTATGGCTACACCTTC
NA TRBJ1-1 TRBD1 TRBV9 CASSETGWTEAFF TGTGCCAGCAGCGAGACAGGGTGGACTGAAGCTTTCTTT
NA TRBJ2-3 NA TRBV6-6 CASSSLRNTQYF TGTGCCAGCAGTTCCCTGAGGAATACGCAGTATTTT
NA TRBJ1-1 NA TRBV7-3 CASSPPPTGNTEAFF TGTGCCAGCAGCCCGCCCCCAACAGGGAACACTGAAGCTTTCTTT
NA TRBJ1-1 TRBD1 TRBV2 CASSVPKQGPTNTEAFF TGTGCCAGCAGTGTCCCTAAACAGGGGCCGACTAACACTGAAGCTTTCTTT
NA TRBJ1-2 TRBD1 TRBV29-1 CSEHRGGAGYTF TGCAGCGAGCACAGGGGAGGAGCTGGCTACACCTTC
once TRBJ1-1 NA TRBV27 CASKPGERMNTEAFF TGTGCCAGCAAGCCAGGGGAGAGAATGAACACTGAAGCTTTCTTT
NA TRBJ2-5 TRBD2 TRBV6-5 CASSSPSLGGETQYF TGTGCCAGCAGTTCCCCTTCTCTGGGAGGGGAGACCCAGTACTTC
NA TRBJ2-7 NA TRBV5-5 CASQRRSDEQYF TGTGCCTCCCAGAGGAGGTCTGACGAGCAGTACTTC
few TRBJ2-7 NA TRBV7-7 CASSLGLHGYEQYF TGTGCCAGCAGCTTAGGACTTCACGGCTACGAGCAGTACTTC
few TRBJ1-1 TRBD1 TRBV27 CASRIAGGTEAFF TGTGCCAGCAGGATAGCAGGGGGGACGGAAGCTTTCTTT
NA TRBJ2-6 TRBD1 TRBV19 CASSPGDRGRGANVLTF TGTGCCAGTAGTCCTGGCGACAGGGGTAGAGGGGCCAACGTCCTGACTTTC
NA TRBJ1-5 NA TRBV2 CASSEQNNQPQHF TGTGCCAGCAGTGAACAGAACAATCAGCCCCAGCATTTT
NA TRBJ2-7 TRBD1 TRBV5-4 CASSFGAGGSEQYF TGTGCCAGCAGCTTCGGGGCAGGGGGAAGCGAGCAGTACTTC
NA TRBJ2-7 TRBD2 TRBV27 CASSPRRTSGSYEQYF TGTGCCAGCAGTCCTCGACGGACTAGCGGTTCCTACGAGCAGTACTTC
NA TRBJ2-7 TRBD1 TRBV28 CASSLGLIGQGRVLDEQYF TGTGCCAGCAGTTTAGGTTTAATTGGACAGGGGAGAGTATTGGACGAGCAGTACTTC
NA TRBJ2-2 NA TRBV12-3/TRBV12-4 CASSLRGGGELFF TGTGCCAGCAGTCTCCGCGGTGGTGGGGAGCTGTTTTTT
NA TRBJ2-7 NA TRBV5-1 CASSPGAPSHEQYF TGCGCCAGCAGCCCAGGGGCTCCGAGCCACGAGCAGTACTTC
NA TRBJ2-7 NA TRBV5-8 CASSPAGAYSYEQYF TGTGCCAGCAGCCCCGCGGGGGCCTACTCCTACGAGCAGTACTTC
NA TRBJ2-7 NA TRBV5-6 CASSLQGQSYEQYF TGTGCCAGCAGCCTACAGGGTCAGAGCTACGAGCAGTACTTC
NA TRBJ2-7 NA TRBV28 CASSLIAGGEQYF TGTGCCAGCAGTTTAATAGCCGGGGGCGAGCAGTACTTC
NA TRBJ1-5 NA TRBV6-5 CASSSSVGNQPQHF TGTGCCAGCAGTTCATCGGTGGGCAATCAGCCCCAGCATTTT
NA TRBJ2-1 NA TRBV23-1 CASSQYSGRRRMYSYNEQFF TGCGCCAGCAGTCAATACTCGGGGAGGAGGCGGATGTACTCCTACAATGAGCAGTTCTTC
NA TRBJ2-3 NA TRBV2 CASTWRGPDTQYF TGTGCCAGCACCTGGCGGGGGCCAGATACGCAGTATTTT
NA TRBJ2-2 TRBD1 TRBV29-1 CSVEGGGQGGDTGELFF TGCAGCGTTGAAGGTGGGGGACAGGGGGGCGACACCGGGGAGCTGTTTTTT
NA TRBJ2-2 TRBD1 TRBV3-1/TRBV3-2 CASSQGTGNTGELFF TGTGCCAGCAGCCAAGGGACAGGGAACACCGGGGAGCTGTTTTTT
NA TRBJ1-2 TRBD1 TRBV6-5 CASSYDRERGYTF TGTGCCAGCAGTTACGACAGGGAAAGGGGCTACACCTTC
NA TRBJ2-2 TRBD2 TRBV11-2 CASSPRLAGGTGELFF TGTGCCAGCAGCCCCCGACTAGCGGGCGGTACCGGGGAGCTATTTTTT
NA TRBJ1-1 TRBD1 TRBV30 CAWSKQGGTEAFF TGTGCCTGGAGTAAACAGGGGGGCACTGAAGCTTTCTTT
NA TRBJ1-1 NA TRBV25-1 CASSDTPGETEAFF TGTGCCAGCAGTGATACCCCGGGTGAGACTGAAGCTTTCTTT
NA TRBJ1-2 TRBD1 TRBV7-9 CASSQGEAYGYTF TGTGCCAGCAGCCAGGGGGAAGCCTATGGCTACACCTTC
NA TRBJ2-1 TRBD2 TRBV6-5 CASTGVFGGVEQFF TGTGCCAGCACCGGGGTGTTTGGGGGGGTAGAGCAGTTCTTC
NA TRBJ2-1 TRBD1 TRBV7-2 CASSSWPGQGAGEFF TGTGCCAGCAGCTCCTGGCCCGGACAGGGGGCGGGGGAGTTCTTC
NA TRBJ1-6 TRBD1 TRBV6-5 CASSRGGTENSPLHF TGTGCCAGCAGTAGGGGCGGGACAGAAAATTCACCCCTCCACTTT
NA TRBJ1-5 NA TRBV3-1/TRBV3-2 CASSQDTVNQPQHF TGTGCCAGCAGCCAAGATACAGTTAATCAGCCCCAGCATTTT
once TRBJ2-7 TRBD1 TRBV27 CASSDRGASYEQYF TGTGCCAGCAGCGACAGGGGAGCGAGCTACGAGCAGTACTTC
NA TRBJ2-2 NA TRBV3-1/TRBV3-2 CASSQVQVTGWFGTGELFF TGTGCCAGCAGCCAAGTACAAGTAACAGGGTGGTTTGGAACCGGGGAGCTGTTTTTT
NA TRBJ2-3 TRBD2 TRBV10-3 CAISGDGGITDTQYF TGTGCCATCAGTGGAGACGGGGGGATCACAGATACGCAGTATTTT
NA TRBJ2-1 NA TRBV27 CASSRTARRDNEQFF TGTGCCAGCAGTAGGACAGCCCGGCGCGACAATGAGCAGTTCTTC
NA TRBJ1-3 TRBD1 TRBV3-1/TRBV3-2 CASSLGQVGLWDTIYF TGTGCCAGCAGCTTGGGACAGGTGGGCCTCTGGGACACCATATATTTT
NA TRBJ2-1 NA TRBV4-1 CASSQASRGLRIDEQFF TGCGCCAGCAGCCAAGCCTCCAGGGGTCTGAGGATAGATGAGCAGTTCTTC
once TRBJ1-3 NA TRBV2 CASSEGGAGNTIYF TGTGCCAGCAGTGAGGGGGGAGCGGGAAACACCATATATTTT
NA TRBJ1-5 NA TRBV30 CAWSLEGLEPQHF TGTGCCTGGAGCCTGGAGGGGTTAGAGCCCCAGCATTTT
NA TRBJ2-7 NA TRBV10-3 CAISEGTSYEQYF TGTGCCATCAGTGAAGGGACTTCATACGAGCAGTACTTC
NA TRBJ2-7 NA TRBV7-8 CASSLGWAAQWQYF TGTGCCAGCAGCTTAGGCTGGGCAGCACAGTGGCAGTACTTC
NA TRBJ2-5 NA TRBV28 CASSSPDGVETQYF TGTGCCAGCAGTTCCCCCGACGGAGTAGAGACCCAGTACTTC
once TRBJ2-3 TRBD2 TRBV28 CASSFSAGGPTYTQYF TGTGCCAGCAGTTTTTCAGCGGGGGGGCCGACGTATACGCAGTATTTT